The T cell receptor beta chain described here comes from a study of T cell repertoires in cytomegalovirus infection. Study-level information: Used in the study were CMV epitopes, some recently identified and HLA-C-restricted, others well-studied and HLA-B-restricted. CMV infection together with matching HLA type was indicated by public TCR beta signatures.

The ends were cut back, 2 bases at V and 0 bases at J, with 11 bases in the middle. Per the germline V gene, CDR1 is SNHLY and CDR2 is FYNNEI. The CDR3 spans 16 residues. Study results and caveats: Clonotype analysis showed dominance of the ex vivo response by HLA-C-restricted CMV-specific TCR beta clonotypes.

This clonotype was recorded a few times. Its antigen is unidentified. TCRdb reprocessed the reads via MiXCR and lists one record per CDR3 protein. The sample has 110,000 to 150,000 distinct CDR3 sequences; about 32% are singletons. This sequence joins TRBV2 and TRBJ1-3; D not certain. The receptor comes from a human donor in good health (CMV status not recorded). Some clones in this sample may be carry-over from other donors' samples. This specimen consisted of CD8+ T cells from cultured PBMCs, obtained from culture after CMV antigen stimulation. The CDR3 DNA reads TGTGCCAGCAGTGAATCAGTAAGAGTCTCTGGAAACACCATATATTTT. It translates to CASSESVRVSGNTIYF.